This T cell receptor (beta chain) was identified during a study of OX40 agonist ivuxolimab in advanced cancers. Study information: Therapy given before enrollment (anti-PD-1, anti-PD-L1 or anti-CTLA-4) was allowed, and 40% had some.

Points from the study as a whole: Among the lowest peripheral clonal expansion occurred in 0.1-3.0 mg/kg partial responders. The study did not work out the antigen specificity of the expanded peripheral T cells.

Concerning this clone: Its cognate antigen is unknown.

The CDR3 is 15 amino acids. V gave up 1 base and J gave up 7 bases, with 14 bases separating them. Germline CDR1 reads MNHNS; CDR2 reads SASEGT. The data were produced by immunoSEQ multiplex PCR, yet TCRdb's version contains in-frame clones alone and is incomplete. The sample has 20,000 to 25,000 clones; around 77% are singletons. The sample consisted of CD4+ or CD8+ T cells sorted from blood, taken in a trial of the OX40 agonist ivuxolimab. This sequence was found in an adult with an advanced solid tumor such as melanoma, head and neck, liver or kidney cancer. V is TRBV6-1 and J is TRBJ1-3, with TRBD1 as a possible D gene (5 bases). The CDR3 DNA reads TGTGCCAGCAGTGAAGTCCCAACAGGACTGAACACCATATATTTT. Residues: CASSEVPTGLNTIYF.